The present T cell receptor beta chain was sequenced within a study of cytomegalovirus exposure and HLA in healthy donors. The CDR3 runs to 13 residues. The trim removed 0 bases at V and 6 bases at J, leaving 3 bases unmatched. Germline CDR1 is SGDLS and CDR2 is YYNGEE. 60 Vbeta and 13 Jbeta primers were used in PCR. Using immunoSEQ multiplex PCR, the repertoire was profiled, and TCRdb retains in-frame clones only, with some absent. There are roughly 150,000 clones in the sample; roughly four fifths occur only once, and 8.5% lies in the top ten. Study-level findings and limits: The study found most TCR sequences rare, yet found some public TCRs in many donors.

This clone occurred once. The target antigen is unknown. The sequenced sample was PBMCs. V and J are TRBV9 and TRBJ2-7, with TRBD1 matching over 7 bases. This receptor was obtained from a male donor in good health and CMV-seropositive. CDR3 residues: CASSVGPGGEQYF. The CDR3 DNA reads as TGTGCCAGCAGCGTAGGGCCAGGGGGCGAGCAGTACTTC. Complete variable domain (other parts from reference TRBV9 and TRBJ2-7): DSGVTQTPKHLITATGQRVTLRCSPRSGDLSVYWYQQSLDQGLQFLIQYYNGEERAKGNILERFSAQQFPDLHSELNLSSLELGDSALYFCASSVGPGGEQYFGPGTRLTVT.